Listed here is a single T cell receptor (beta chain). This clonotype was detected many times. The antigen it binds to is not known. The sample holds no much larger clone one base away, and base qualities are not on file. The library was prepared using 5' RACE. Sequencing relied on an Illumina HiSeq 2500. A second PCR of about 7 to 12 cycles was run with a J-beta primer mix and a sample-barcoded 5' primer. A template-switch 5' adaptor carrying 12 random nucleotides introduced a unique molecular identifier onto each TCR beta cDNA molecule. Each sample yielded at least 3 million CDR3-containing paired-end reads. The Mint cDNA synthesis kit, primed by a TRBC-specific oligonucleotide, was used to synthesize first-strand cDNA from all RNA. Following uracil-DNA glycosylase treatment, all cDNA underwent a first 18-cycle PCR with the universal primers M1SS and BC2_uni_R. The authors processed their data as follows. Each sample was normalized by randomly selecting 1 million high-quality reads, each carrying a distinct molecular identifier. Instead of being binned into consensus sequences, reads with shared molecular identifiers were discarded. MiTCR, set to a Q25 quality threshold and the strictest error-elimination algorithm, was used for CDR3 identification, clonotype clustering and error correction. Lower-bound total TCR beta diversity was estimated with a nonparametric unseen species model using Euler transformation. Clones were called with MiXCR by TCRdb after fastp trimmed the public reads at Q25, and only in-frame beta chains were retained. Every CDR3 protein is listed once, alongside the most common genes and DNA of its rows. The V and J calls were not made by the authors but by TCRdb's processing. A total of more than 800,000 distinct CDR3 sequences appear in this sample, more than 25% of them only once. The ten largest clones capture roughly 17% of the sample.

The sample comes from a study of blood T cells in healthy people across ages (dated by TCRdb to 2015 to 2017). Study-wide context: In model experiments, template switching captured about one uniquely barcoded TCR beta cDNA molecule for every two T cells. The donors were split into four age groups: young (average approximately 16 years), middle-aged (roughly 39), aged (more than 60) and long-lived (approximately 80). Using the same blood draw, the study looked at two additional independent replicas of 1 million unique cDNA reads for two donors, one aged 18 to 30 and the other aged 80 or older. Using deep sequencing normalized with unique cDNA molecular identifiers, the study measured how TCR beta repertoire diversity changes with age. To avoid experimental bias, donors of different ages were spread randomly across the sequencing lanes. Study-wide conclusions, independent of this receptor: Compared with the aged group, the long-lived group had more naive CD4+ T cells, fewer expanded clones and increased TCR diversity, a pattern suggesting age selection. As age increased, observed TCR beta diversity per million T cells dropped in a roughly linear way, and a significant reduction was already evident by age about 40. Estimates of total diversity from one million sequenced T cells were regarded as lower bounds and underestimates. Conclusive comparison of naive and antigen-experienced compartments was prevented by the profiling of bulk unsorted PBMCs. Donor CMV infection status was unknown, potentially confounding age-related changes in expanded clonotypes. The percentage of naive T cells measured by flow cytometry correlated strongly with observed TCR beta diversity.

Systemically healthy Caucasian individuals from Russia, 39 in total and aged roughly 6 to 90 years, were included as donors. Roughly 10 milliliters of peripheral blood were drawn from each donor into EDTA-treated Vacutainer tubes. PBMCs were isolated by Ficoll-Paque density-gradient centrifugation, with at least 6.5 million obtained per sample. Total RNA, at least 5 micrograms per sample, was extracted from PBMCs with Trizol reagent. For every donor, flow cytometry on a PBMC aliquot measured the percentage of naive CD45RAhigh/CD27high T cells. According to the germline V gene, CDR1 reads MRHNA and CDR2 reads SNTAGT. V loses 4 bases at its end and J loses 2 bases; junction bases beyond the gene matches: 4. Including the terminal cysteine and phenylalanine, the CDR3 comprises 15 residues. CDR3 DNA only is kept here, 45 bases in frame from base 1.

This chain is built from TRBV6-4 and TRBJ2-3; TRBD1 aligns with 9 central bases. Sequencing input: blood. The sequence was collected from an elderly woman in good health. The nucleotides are TGTGCCAGCAGTGCCGACAGGGGGTCCACAGATACGCAGTATTTT. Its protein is CASSADRGSTDTQYF.